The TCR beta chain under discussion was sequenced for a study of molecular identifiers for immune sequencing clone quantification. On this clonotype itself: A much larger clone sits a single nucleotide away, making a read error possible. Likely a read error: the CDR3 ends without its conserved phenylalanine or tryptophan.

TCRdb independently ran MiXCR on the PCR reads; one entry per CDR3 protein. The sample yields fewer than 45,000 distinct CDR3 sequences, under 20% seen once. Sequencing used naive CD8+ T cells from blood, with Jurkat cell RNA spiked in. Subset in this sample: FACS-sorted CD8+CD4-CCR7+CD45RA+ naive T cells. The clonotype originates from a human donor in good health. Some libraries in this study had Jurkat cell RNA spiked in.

The CDR3 bases are TGTGCCAGCAGCTTAGGTACCACTGAAGCTTTCCTT. Amino acids: CASSLGTTEAFL. The J gene is TRBJ1-1, the V gene TRBV7-9, with D unclear. V lost 1 base and J lost 4, with 4 bases in between. Germline-derived CDR1 and CDR2 are SEHNR and FQNEAQ (reference sequence). The CDR3 is 12 residues long.